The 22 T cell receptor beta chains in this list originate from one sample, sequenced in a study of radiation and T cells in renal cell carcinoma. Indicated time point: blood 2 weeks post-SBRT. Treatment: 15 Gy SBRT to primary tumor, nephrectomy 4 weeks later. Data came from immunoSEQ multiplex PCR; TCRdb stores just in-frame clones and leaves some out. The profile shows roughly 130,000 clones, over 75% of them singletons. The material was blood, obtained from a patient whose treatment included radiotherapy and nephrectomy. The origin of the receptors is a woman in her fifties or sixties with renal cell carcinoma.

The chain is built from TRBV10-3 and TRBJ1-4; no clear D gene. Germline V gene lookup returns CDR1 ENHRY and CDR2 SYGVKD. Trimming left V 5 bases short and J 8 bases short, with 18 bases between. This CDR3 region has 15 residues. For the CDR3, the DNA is TGTGCCATCAGTTTAGATAGGCGACGAGAGGAAAAACTGTTTTTT. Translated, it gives CAISLDRRREEKLFF.

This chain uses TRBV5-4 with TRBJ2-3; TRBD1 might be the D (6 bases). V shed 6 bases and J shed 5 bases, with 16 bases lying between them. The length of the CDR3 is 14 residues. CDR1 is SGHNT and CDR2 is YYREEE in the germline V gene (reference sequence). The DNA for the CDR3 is TGTGCCAGCACCTACACAGGGAACGGAGATACGCAGTATTTT. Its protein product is CASTYTGNGDTQYF.

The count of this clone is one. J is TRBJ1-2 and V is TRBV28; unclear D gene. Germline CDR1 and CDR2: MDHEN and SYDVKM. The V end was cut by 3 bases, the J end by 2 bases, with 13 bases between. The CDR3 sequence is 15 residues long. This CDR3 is CASSFVRAPNYGYTF. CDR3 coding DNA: TGTGCCAGCAGTTTCGTGAGGGCCCCCAACTATGGCTACACCTTC.

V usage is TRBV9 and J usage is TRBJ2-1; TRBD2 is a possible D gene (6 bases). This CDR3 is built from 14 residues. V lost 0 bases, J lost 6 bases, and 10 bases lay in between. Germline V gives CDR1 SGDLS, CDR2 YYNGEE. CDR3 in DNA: TGTGCCAGCAGCGTAGGCGGGACTCTCAATGAGCAGTTCTTC. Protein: CASSVGGTLNEQFF.

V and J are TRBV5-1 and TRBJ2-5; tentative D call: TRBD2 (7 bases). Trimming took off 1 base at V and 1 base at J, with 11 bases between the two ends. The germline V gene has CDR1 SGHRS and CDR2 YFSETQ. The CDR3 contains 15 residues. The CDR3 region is CASSLNAGAQETQYF. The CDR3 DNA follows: TGCGCCAGCAGCTTGAACGCGGGGGCCCAAGAGACCCAGTACTTC. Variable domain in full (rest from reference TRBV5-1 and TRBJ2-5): KAGVTQTPRYLIKTRGQQVTLSCSPISGHRSVSWYQQTPGQGLQFLFEYFSETQRNKGNFPGRFSGRQFSNSRSEMNVSTLELGDSALYLCASSLNAGAQETQYFGPGTRLLVL.

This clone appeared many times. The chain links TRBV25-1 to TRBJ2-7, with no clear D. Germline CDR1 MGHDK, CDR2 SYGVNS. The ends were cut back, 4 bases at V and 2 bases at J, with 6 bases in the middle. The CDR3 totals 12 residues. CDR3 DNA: TGTGCCAGCAGTGTACATCCCTACGAGCAGTACTTC. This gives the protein CASSVHPYEQYF.

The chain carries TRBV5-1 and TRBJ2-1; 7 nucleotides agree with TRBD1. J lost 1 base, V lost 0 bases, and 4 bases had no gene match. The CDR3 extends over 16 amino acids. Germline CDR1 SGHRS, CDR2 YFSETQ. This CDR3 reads CASSLDGTASYNEQFF. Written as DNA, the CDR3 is TGCGCCAGCAGCTTGGACGGGACAGCATCCTACAATGAGCAGTTCTTC.

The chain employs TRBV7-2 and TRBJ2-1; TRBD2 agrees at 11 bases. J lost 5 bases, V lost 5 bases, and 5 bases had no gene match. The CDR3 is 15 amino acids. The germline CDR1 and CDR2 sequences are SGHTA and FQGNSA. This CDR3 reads CASSPASGGNNEQFF. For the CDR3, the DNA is TGTGCCAGCAGCCCCGCTAGCGGGGGGAACAATGAGCAGTTCTTC.

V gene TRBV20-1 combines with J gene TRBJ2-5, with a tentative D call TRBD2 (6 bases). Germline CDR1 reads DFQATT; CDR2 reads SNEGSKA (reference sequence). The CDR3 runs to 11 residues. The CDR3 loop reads CAGRTQETQYF. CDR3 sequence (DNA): TGCGCGGGACGGACTCAAGAGACCCAGTACTTC.

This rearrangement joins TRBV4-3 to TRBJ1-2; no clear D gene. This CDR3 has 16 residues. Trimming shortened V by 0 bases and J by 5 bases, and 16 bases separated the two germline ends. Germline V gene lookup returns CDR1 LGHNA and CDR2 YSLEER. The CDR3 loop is CASSQEQRIGFYGYTF. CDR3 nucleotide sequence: TGCGCCAGCAGCCAAGAGCAACGAATAGGATTTTATGGCTACACCTTC.

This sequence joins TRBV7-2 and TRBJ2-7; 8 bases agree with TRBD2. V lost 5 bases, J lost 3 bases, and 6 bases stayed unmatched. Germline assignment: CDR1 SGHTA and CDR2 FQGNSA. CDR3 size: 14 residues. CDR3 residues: CASSLSGGIYEQYF. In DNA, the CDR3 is TGTGCCAGCAGCCTAAGCGGGGGAATCTACGAGCAGTACTTC.

The DNA for the CDR3 is TGTGCCACCAGCAGCGATAACTATGGCTACACCTTC. Protein product: CATSSDNYGYTF. V usage is TRBV15 and J usage is TRBJ1-2; D remains unclear. Trimming took off 3 bases at V and 1 base at J, with 3 bases between the two ends. The CDR3 is 12 amino acids. Germline values: CDR1 LNHNV, CDR2 YYDKDF (reference sequence).

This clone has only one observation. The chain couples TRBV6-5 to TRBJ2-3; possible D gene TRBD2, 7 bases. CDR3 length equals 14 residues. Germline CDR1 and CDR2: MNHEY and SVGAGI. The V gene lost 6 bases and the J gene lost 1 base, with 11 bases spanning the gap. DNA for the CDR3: TGTGCCAGCAGCCGGGGGGCTCGCACAGATACGCAGTATTTT. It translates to CASSRGARTDTQYF.

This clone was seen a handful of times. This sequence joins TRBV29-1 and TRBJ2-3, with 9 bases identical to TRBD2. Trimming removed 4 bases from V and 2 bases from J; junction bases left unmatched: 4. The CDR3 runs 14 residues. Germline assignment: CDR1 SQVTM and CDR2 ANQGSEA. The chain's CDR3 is CSVAASGTTDTQYF. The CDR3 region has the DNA TGCAGCGTTGCGGCTAGCGGGACCACAGATACGCAGTATTTT.

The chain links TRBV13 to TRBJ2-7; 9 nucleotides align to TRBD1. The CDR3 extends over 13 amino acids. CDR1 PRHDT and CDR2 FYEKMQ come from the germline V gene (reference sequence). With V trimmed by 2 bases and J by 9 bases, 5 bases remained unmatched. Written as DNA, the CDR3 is TGTGCCAGCAGCTTACCGGGACAGGGTGGGCAGTACTTC. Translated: CASSLPGQGGQYF.

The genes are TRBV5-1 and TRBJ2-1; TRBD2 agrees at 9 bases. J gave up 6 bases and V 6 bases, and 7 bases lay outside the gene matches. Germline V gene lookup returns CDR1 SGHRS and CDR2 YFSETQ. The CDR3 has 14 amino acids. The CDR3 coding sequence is TGCGCCAGCATCGGCGGGGGGGCGGGCAATGAGCAGTTCTTC. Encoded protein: CASIGGGAGNEQFF.

DNA of the CDR3: TGCAGTGCTCCGGGAGAAGAGCAGTACTTC. Amino acid sequence: CSAPGEEQYF. The chain is built from TRBV20-1 and TRBJ2-7; D may be TRBD2 (6 bases). Trimming cost V 5 bases and J 7 bases, with 9 bases left between them. Per the germline V gene, CDR1 is DFQATT and CDR2 is SNEGSKA (reference sequence). CDR3 size: 10 residues.

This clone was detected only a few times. The CDR3 bases are TGTGCCAGCAGCTTGGGACAGGGATTGGTCCCCTCCTACAATGAGCAGTTCTTC. Protein sequence: CASSLGQGLVPSYNEQFF. This chain uses TRBV7-9 with TRBJ2-1; TRBD1 aligns across 9 bases. The CDR3 has 18 amino acids. Germline lookup yields CDR1 SEHNR and CDR2 FQNEAQ (reference sequence). Unmatched junction bases numbered 9, after V lost 3 bases and J lost 0 bases.

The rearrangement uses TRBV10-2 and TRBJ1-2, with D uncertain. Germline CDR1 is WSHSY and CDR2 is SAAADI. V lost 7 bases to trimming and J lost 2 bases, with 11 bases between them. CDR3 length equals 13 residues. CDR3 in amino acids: CASTFGPNYGYTF. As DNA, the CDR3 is TGCGCCAGCACCTTTGGCCCCAACTATGGCTACACCTTC.

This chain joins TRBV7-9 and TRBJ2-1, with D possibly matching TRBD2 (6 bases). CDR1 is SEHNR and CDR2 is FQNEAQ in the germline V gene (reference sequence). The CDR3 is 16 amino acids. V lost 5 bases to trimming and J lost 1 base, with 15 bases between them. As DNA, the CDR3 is TGTGCCAGCAGCCGGAGGGGCGGGTTGTCCTACAATGAGCAGTTCTTC. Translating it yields CASSRRGGLSYNEQFF.

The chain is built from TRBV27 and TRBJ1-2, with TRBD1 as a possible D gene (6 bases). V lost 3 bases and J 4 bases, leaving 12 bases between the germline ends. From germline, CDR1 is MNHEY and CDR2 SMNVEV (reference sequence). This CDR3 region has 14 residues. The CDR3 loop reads CASSFTGLTYGYTF. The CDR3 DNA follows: TGTGCCAGCAGTTTTACAGGGCTAACCTATGGCTACACCTTC.

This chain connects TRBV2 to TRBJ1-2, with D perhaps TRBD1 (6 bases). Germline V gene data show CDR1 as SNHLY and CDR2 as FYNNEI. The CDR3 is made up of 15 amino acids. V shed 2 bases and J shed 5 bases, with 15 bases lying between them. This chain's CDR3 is CASSESLGHPYGYTF. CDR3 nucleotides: TGTGCCAGCAGTGAAAGTTTGGGACACCCATATGGCTACACCTTC.